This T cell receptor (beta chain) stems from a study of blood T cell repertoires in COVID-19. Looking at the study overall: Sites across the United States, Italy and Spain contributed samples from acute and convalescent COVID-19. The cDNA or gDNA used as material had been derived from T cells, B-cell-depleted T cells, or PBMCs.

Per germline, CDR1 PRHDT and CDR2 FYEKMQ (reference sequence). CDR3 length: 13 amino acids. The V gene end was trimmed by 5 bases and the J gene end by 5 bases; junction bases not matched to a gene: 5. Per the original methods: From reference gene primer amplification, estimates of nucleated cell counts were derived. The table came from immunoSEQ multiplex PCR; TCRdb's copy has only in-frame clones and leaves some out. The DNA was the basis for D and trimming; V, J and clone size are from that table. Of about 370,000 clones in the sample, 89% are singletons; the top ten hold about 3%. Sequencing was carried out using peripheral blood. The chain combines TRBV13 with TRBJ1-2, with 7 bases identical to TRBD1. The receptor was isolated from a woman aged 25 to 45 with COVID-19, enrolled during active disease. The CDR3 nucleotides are TGTGCCAGCAGCACAAACAGGGGATATGGCTACACCTTC. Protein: CASSTNRGYGYTF.